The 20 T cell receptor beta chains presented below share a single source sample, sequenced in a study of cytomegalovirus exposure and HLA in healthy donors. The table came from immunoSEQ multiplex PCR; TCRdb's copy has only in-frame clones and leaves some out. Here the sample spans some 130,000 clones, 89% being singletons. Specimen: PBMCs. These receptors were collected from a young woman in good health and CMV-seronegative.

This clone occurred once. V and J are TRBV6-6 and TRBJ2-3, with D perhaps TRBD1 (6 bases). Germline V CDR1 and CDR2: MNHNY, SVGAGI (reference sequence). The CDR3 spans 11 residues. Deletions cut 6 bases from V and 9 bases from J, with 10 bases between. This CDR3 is CASRQGSTQYF. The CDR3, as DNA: TGTGCCAGCAGGCAGGGGTCGACGCAGTATTTT.

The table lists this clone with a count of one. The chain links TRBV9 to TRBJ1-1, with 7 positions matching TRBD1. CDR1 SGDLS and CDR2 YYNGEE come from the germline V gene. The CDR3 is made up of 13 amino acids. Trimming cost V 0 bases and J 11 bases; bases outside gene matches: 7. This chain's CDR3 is CASSVGQGLEAFF. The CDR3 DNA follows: TGTGCCAGCAGCGTAGGACAGGGTCTCGAGGCTTTCTTT.

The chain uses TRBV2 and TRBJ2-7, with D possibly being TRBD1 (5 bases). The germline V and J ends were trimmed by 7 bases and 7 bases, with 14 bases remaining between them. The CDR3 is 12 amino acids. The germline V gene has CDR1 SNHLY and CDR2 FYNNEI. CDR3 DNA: TGTGCCAGCATTATAGGGGTGGGGGAGCAGTACTTC. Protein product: CASIIGVGEQYF.

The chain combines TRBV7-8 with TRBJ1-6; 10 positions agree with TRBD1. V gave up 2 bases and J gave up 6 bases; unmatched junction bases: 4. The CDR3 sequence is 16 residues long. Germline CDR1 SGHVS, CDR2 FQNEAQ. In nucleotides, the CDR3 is TGTGCCAGCAGCTTACGGTGGACAGGGGGTAATTCACCCCTCCACTTT. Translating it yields CASSLRWTGGNSPLHF.

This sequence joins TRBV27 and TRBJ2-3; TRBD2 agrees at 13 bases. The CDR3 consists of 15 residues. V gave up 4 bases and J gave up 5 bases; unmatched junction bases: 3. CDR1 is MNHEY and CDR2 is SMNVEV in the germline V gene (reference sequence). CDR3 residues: CASSSRTSGGDTQYF. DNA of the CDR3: TGTGCCAGCAGTTCCCGGACTAGCGGGGGAGATACGCAGTATTTT.

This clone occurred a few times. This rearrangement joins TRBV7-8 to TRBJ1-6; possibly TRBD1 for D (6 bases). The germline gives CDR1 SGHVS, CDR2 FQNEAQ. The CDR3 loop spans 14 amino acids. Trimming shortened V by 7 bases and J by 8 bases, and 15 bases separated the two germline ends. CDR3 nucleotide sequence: TGTGCCAGCATCCCCCCAGGGGTTGATTCACCCCTCCACTTT. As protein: CASIPPGVDSPLHF. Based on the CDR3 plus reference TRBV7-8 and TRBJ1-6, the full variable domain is GAGVSQSPRYKVAKRGQDVALRCDPISGHVSLFWYQQALGQGPEFLTYFQNEAQLDKSGLPSDRFFAERPEGSVSTLKIQRTQQEDSAVYLCASIPPGVDSPLHFGNGTRLTVT.

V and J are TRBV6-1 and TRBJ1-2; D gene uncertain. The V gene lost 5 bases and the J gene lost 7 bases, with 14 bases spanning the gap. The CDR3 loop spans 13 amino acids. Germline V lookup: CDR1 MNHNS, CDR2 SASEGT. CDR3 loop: CASSPGADAGYTF. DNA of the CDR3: TGTGCCAGCAGTCCAGGCGCCGATGCTGGCTACACCTTC.

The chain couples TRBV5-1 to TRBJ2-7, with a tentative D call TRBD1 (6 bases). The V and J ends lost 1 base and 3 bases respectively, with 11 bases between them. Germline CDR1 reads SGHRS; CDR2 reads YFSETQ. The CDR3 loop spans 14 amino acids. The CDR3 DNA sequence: TGCGCCAGCAGCTTGACAGGGCCTGACTACGAGCAGTACTTC. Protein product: CASSLTGPDYEQYF.

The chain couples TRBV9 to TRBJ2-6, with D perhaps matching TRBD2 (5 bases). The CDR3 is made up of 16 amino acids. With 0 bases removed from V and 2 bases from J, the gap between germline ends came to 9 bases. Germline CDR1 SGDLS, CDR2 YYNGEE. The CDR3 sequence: CASSVGFGAGANVLTF. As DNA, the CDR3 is TGTGCCAGCAGCGTAGGTTTCGGGGCTGGGGCCAACGTCCTGACTTTC. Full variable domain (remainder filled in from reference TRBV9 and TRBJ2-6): DSGVTQTPKHLITATGQRVTLRCSPRSGDLSVYWYQQSLDQGLQFLIQYYNGEERAKGNILERFSAQQFPDLHSELNLSSLELGDSALYFCASSVGFGAGANVLTFGAGSRLTVL.

Here the CDR3 DNA reads TGTGCCAGCAGCAAAGAAGGGGGCTTGGACGAGCAGTACTTC. This sequence encodes CASSKEGGLDEQYF. The V gene is TRBV21-1, the J gene TRBJ2-7; no check of the table's D call, TRBD1, against the DNA was made. TRBV21-1 is reported as a pseudogene. The CDR3 spans 14 residues.

CDR3 bases: TGTGCCTCGAGGATGTACTATGGCTACACCTTC. It codes for CASRMYYGYTF. The chain joins TRBV6-5 to TRBJ1-2; D gene ambiguous. This CDR3 has 11 residues. The ends were cut back, 11 bases at V and 3 bases at J, with 10 bases in the middle. CDR1 is MNHEY and CDR2 is SVGAGI in the germline V gene.

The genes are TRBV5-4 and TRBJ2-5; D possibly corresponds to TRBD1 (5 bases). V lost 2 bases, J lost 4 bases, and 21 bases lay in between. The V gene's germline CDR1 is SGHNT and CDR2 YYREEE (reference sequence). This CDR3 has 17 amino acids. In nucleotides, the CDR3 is TGTGCCAGCAGCTTCGGCGACGGAAGCATCCAGGGAGAGACCCAGTACTTC. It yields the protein CASSFGDGSIQGETQYF. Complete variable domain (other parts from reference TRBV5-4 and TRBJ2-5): ETGVTQSPTHLIKTRGQQVTLRCSSQSGHNTVSWYQQALGQGPQFIFQYYREEENGRGNFPPRFSGLQFPNYSSELNVNALELDDSALYLCASSFGDGSIQGETQYFGPGTRLLVL.

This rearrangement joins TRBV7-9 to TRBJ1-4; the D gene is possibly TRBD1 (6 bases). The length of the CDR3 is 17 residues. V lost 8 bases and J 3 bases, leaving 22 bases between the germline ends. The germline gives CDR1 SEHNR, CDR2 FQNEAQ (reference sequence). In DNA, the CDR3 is TGTGCCAGCGGGAATGGACAGTTATTAGGAGCTAATGAAAAACTGTTTTTT. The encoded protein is CASGNGQLLGANEKLFF.

As DNA, the CDR3 is TGTGCCAGCAGCCCGACATCCCACAATGAGCAGTTCTTC. It encodes CASSPTSHNEQFF. This chain links TRBV9 with TRBJ2-1; D ambiguous. This CDR3 comprises 13 residues. Trimming cost V 4 bases and J 5 bases, with 10 bases left between them. Germline lookup yields CDR1 SGDLS and CDR2 YYNGEE.

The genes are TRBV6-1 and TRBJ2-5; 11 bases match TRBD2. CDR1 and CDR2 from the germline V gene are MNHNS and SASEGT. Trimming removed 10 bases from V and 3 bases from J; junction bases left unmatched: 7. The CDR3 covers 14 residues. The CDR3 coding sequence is TGTGCCACCAATAGCGGGGGGGCGGAAGAGACCCAGTACTTC. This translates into CATNSGGAEETQYF.

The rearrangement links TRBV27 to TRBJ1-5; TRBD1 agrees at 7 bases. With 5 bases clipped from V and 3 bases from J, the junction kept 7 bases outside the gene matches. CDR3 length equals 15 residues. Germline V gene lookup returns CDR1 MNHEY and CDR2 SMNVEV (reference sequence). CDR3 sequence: CASSPKTGTNQPQHF. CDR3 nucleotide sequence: TGTGCCAGCAGTCCCAAGACAGGGACCAATCAGCCCCAGCATTTT.

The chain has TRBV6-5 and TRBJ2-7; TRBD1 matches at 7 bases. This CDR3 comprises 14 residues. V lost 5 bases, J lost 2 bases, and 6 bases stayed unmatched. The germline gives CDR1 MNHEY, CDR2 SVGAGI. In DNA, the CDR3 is TGTGCCAGCAGTGCGACAGGGAAACCCTACGAGCAGTACTTC. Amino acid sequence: CASSATGKPYEQYF.

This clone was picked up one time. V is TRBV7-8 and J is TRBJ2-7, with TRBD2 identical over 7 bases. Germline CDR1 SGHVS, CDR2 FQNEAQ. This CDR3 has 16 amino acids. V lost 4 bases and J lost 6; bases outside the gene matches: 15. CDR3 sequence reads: CASSSPDAAGEGEQYF. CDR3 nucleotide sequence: TGTGCCAGCAGCTCGCCAGACGCGGCGGGGGAGGGCGAGCAGTACTTC.

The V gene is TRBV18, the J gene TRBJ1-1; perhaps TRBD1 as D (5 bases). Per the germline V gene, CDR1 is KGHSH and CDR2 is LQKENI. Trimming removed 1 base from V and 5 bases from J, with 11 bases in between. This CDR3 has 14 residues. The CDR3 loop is CASSPLSGETEAFF. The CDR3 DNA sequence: TGTGCCAGCTCACCACTTTCGGGGGAGACTGAAGCTTTCTTT.

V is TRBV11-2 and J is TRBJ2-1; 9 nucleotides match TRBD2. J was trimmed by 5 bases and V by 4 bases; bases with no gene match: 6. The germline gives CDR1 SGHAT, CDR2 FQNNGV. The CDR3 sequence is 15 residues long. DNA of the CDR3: TGTGCCAGCAGCTCGAGCGGGGGGCGGGACAATGAGCAGTTCTTC. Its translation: CASSSSGGRDNEQFF.